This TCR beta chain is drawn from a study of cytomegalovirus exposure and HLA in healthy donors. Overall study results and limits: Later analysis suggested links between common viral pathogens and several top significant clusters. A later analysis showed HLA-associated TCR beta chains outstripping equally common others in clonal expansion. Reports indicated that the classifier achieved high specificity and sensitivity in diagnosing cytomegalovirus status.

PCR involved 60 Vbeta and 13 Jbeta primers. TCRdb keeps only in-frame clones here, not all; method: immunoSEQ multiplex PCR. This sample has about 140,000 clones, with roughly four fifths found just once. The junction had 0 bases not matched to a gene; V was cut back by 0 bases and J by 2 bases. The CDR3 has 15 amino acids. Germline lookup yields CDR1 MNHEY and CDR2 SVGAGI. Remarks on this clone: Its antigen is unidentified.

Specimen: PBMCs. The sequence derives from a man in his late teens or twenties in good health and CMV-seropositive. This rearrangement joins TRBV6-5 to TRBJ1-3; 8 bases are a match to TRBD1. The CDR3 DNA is TGTGCCAGCAGTTACTCGGGACAGGCTGGAAACACCATATATTTT. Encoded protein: CASSYSGQAGNTIYF.